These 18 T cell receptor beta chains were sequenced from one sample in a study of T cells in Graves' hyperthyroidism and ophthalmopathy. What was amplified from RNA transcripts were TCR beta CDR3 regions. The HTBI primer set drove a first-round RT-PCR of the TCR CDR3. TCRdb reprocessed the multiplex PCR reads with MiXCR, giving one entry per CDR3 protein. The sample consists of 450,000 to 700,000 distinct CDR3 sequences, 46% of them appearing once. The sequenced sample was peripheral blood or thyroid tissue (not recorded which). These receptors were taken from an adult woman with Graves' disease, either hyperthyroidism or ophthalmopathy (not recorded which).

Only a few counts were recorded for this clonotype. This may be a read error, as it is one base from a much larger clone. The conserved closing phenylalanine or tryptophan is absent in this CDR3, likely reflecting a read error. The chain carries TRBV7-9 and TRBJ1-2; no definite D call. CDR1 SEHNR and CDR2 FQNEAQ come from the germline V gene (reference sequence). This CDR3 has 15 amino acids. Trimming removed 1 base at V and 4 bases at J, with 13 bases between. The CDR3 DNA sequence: TGTGCCAGCAGCTTAGAACGGGTGCCCGGCTATGGCTACACCCTC. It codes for CASSLERVPGYGYTL.

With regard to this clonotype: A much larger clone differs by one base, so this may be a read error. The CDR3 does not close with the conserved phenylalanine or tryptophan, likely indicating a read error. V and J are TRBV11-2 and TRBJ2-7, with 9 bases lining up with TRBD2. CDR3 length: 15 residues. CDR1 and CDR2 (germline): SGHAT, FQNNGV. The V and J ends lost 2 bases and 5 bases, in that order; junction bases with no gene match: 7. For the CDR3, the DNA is TGTGCCAGCAGCTTACAGTTTAGCGGGAGAAACGAGCAGTACCTC. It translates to CASSLQFSGRNEQYL.

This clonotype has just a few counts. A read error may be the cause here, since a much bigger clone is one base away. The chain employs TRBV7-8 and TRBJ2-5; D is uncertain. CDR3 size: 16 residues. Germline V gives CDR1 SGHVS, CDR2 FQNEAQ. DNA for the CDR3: TGTACCAGCAGCTTCCCCCCGGGTCAGCGTAAAGAGACCCAGTACTTC. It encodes CTSSFPPGQRKETQYF.

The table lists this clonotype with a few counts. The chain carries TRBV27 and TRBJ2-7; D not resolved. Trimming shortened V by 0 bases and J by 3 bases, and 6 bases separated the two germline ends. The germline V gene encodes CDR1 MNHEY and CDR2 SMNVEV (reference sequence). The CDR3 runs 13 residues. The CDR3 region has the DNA TGTGCCAGCAGTTTATCTAGTTTCTACGAGCAGTACTTC. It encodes CASSLSSFYEQYF.

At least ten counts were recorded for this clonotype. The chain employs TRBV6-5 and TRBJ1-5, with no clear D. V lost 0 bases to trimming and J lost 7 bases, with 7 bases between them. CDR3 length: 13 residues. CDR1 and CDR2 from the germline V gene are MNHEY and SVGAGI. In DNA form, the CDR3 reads TGTGCCAGCAGTTACTCGATCCAACAGCCCCAGCATTTT. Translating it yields CASSYSIQQPQHF.

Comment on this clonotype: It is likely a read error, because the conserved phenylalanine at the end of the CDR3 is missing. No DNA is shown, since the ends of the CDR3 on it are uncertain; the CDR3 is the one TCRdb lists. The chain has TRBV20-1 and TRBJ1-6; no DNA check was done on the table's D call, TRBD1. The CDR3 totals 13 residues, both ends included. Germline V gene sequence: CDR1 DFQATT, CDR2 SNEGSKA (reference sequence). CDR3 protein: CSARSRSGGPLYS.

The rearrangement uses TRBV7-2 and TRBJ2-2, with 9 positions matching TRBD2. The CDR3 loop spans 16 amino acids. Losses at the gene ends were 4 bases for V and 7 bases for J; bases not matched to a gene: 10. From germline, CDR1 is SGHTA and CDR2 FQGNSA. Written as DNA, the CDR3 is TGTGCCAGCAGCTCCGGGACTAGCCTACAGGGCGGGGAGCTGTTTTTT. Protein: CASSSGTSLQGGELFF.

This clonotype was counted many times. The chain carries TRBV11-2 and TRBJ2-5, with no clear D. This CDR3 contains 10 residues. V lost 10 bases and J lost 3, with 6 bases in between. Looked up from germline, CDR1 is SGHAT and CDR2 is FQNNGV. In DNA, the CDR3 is TGTGCCATCGGAGAAGAGACCCAGTACTTC. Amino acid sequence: CAIGEETQYF.

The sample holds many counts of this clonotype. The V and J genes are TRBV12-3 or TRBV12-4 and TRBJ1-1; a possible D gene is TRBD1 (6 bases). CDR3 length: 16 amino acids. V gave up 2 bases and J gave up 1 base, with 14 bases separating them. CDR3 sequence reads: CASSLFRGSSNTEAFF. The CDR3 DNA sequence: TGTGCCAGCAGTTTATTCAGGGGCTCATCGAACACTGAAGCTTTCTTT.

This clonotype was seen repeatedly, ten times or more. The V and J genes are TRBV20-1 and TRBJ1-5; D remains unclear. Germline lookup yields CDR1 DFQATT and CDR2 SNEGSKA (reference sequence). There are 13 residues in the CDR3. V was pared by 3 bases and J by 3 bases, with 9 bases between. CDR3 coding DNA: TGCAGTGCTAGCGCCCCCACCAATCAGCCCCAGCATTTT. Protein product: CSASAPTNQPQHF.

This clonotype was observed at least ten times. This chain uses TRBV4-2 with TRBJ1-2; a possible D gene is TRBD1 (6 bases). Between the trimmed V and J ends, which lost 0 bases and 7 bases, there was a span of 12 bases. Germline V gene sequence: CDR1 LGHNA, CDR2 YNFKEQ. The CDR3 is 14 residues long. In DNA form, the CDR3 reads TGTGCCAGCAGCCAAGAGTGGGGCAGGGGTGGCTACACCTTC. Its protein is CASSQEWGRGGYTF.

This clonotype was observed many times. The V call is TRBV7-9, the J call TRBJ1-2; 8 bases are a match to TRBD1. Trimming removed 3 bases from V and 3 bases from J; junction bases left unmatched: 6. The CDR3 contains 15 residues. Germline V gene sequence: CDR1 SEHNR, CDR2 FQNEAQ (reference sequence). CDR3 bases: TGTGCCAGCAGCTTGGCAGGACAGGGCCACTATGGCTACACCTTC. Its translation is CASSLAGQGHYGYTF.

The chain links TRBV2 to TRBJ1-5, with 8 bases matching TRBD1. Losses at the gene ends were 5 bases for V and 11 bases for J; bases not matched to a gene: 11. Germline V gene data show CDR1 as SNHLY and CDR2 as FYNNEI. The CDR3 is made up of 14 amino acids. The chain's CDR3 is CASSRTGPQETQHF. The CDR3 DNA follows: TGTGCCAGCAGTCGGACAGGGCCCCAAGAGACCCAGCATTTT.

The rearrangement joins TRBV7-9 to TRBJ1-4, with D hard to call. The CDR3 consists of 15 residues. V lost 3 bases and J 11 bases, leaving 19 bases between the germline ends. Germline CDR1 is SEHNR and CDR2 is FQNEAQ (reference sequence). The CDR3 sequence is CASSFREGGEDKLFF. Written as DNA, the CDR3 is TGTGCCAGCAGCTTTAGAGAGGGTGGCGAGGACAAACTGTTTTTT.

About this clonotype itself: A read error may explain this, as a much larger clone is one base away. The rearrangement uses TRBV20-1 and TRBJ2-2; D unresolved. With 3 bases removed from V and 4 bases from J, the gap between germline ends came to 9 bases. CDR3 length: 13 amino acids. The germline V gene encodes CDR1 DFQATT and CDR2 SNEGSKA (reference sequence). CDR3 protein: CSARGLGTGELFF. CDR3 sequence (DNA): TGCAGTGCTAGGGGGTTGGGCACCGGGGAGCTGTTTTTT.

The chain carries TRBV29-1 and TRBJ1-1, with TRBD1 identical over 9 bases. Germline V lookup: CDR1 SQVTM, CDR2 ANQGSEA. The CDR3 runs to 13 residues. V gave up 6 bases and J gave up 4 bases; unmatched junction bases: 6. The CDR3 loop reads CSVGQGGFTEAFF. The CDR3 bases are TGCAGCGTGGGACAGGGAGGATTCACTGAAGCTTTCTTT.

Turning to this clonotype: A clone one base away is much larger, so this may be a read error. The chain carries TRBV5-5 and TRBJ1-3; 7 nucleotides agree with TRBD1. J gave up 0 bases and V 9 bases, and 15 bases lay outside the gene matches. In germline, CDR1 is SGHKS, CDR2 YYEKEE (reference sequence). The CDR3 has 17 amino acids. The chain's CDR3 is CAISDRDGGNSGNTIYF. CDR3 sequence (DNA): TGTGCCATCAGTGACAGGGACGGGGGGAACTCTGGAAACACCATATATTTT.

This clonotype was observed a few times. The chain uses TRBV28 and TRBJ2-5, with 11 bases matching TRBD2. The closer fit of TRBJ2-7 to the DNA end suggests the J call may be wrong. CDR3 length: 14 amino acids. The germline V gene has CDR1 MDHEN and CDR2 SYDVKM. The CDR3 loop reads CASSELAGEDEQYF. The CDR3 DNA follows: TGTGCCAGCAGCGAACTAGCGGGAGAGGACGAGCAGTACTTC.